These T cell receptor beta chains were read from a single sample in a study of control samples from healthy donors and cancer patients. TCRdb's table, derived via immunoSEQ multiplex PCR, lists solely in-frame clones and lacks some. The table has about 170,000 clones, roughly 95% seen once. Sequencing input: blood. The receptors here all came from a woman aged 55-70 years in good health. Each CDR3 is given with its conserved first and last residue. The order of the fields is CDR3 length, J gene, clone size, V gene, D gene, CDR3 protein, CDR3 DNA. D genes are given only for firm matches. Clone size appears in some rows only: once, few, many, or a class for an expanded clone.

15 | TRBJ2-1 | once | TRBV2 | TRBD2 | CAKSSGGTVYNEQFF | TGTGCCAAATCTAGCGGGGGGACCGTTTACAATGAGCAGTTCTTC
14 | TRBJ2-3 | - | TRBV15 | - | CATSRVGQGVLMYF | TGTGCCACCAGCAGAGTCGGGCAGGGCGTTCTGATGTATTTT
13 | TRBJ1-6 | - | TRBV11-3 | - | CASSLAPGATLHF | TGTGCCAGCAGCTTGGCACCAGGGGCGACCCTCCACTTT
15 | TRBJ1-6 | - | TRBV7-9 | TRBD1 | CASSQVQGAISPLHF | TGTGCCAGCAGCCAAGTACAGGGGGCTATTTCACCCCTCCACTTT
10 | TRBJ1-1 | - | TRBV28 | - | CASFNTEAFF | TGTGCCAGCTTTAACACTGAAGCTTTCTTT
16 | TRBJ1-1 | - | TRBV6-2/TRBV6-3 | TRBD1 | CASSGQGGTLDTEAFF | TGTGCCAGCAGCGGACAGGGAGGGACCCTGGACACTGAAGCTTTCTTT
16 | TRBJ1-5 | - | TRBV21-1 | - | CASSKAPRPPNQPQHF | TGTGCCAGCAGCAAAGCCCCCAGGCCCCCAAATCAGCCCCAGCATTTT
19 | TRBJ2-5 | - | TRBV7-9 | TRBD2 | CASRPNPRTSGGPQETQYF | TGTGCCAGCAGACCGAACCCAAGGACTAGCGGGGGGCCGCAAGAGACCCAGTACTTC
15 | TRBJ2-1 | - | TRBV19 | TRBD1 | CASDTGQGAFNEQFF | TGTGCCAGTGACACGGGACAGGGGGCTTTTAATGAGCAGTTCTTC
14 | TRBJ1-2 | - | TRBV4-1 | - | CASRPVGRDYGYTF | TGCGCCAGCAGACCGGTGGGGCGGGACTATGGCTACACCTTC
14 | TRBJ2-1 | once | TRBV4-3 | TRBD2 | CASSPGLANNEQFF | TGCGCCAGCAGCCCGGGACTAGCGAACAATGAGCAGTTCTTC
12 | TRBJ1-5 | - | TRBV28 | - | CASSLSFQPQHF | TGTGCCAGCAGTTTATCTTTCCAGCCCCAGCATTTT
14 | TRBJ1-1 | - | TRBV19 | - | CASSGLRGNTEAFF | TGTGCCAGTAGTGGGCTCAGGGGGAACACTGAAGCTTTCTTT
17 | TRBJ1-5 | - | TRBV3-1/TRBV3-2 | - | CASGCLGGARGNQPQHF | TGTGCCAGCGGATGTTTAGGGGGTGCGAGGGGCAATCAGCCCCAGCATTTT
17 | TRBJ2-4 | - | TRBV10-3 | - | CAISEGGAGVDKNIQYF | TGTGCCATCAGTGAAGGTGGGGCCGGTGTCGACAAAAACATTCAGTACTTC
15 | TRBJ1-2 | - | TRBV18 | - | CASSARLGDNYGYTF | TGTGCCAGCTCCGCCCGACTAGGGGATAACTATGGCTACACCTTC
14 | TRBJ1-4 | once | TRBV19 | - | CASSRGNVDEKLFF | TGTGCCAGTAGTAGGGGGAACGTTGATGAAAAACTGTTTTTT
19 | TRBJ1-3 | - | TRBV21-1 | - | CASSKGGKGGGCSGNTIYF | TGTGCCAGCAGCAAAGGAGGGAAAGGGGGCGGCTGCTCTGGAAACACCATATATTTT
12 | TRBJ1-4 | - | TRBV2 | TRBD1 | CASNRGAEKLFF | TGTGCCAGCAACAGGGGCGCGGAAAAACTGTTTTTT
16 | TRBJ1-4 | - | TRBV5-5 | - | CASSLVTGHISEKLFF | TGTGCCAGCAGCTTGGTGACCGGCCATATTAGTGAAAAACTGTTTTTT
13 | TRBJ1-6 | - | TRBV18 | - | CASSPTYNSPLHF | TGTGCCAGCTCACCTACTTATAATTCACCCCTCCACTTT
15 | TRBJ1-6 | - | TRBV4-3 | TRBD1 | CASSQEDRDSSPLHF | TGCGCCAGCAGCCAAGAAGACAGGGATAGTTCACCCCTCCACTTT
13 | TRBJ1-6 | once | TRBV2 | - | CASKDSYNSPLHF | TGTGCCAGCAAGGACTCCTATAATTCACCCCTCCACTTT
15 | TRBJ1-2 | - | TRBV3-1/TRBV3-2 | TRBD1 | CASSQPQGVGYGYTF | TGTGCCAGCAGCCAACCACAGGGGGTGGGCTATGGCTACACCTTC
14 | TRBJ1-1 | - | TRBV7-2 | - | CASSPPPRNTEAFF | TGTGCCAGCAGCCCTCCCCCAAGGAACACTGAAGCTTTCTTT
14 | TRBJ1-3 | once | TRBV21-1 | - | CASSKGRRRNTIYF | TGTGCCAGCAGCAAGGGACGCAGACGAAACACCATATATTTT
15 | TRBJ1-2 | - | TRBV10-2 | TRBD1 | CASSPGQADTYGYTF | TGCGCCAGCAGTCCTGGACAGGCTGATACCTATGGCTACACCTTC
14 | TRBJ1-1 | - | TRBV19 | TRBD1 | CASTVTGGGTEAFF | TGTGCCAGTACCGTGACAGGGGGCGGCACTGAAGCTTTCTTT
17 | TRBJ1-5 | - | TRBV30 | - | CAWAPPGAGYSNQPQHF | TGTGCCTGGGCTCCCCCGGGGGCAGGGTATAGCAATCAGCCCCAGCATTTT
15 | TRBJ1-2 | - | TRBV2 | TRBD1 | CASTADRGIYYGYTF | TGTGCCAGCACCGCGGACAGGGGAATATACTATGGCTACACCTTC